This is a list of T cell receptor beta chains from one sample in a study of CD8 T cells in ankylosing spondylitis. TCRdb used MiXCR to reprocess the 5' RACE reads, holding one entry per CDR3 protein. The sample lists 200,000 to 250,000 distinct CDR3 sequences, roughly 25% occurring once. Sequencing used blood, either unsorted or a sorted T cell fraction (not recorded which). All receptors come from a male donor with ankylosing spondylitis or in good health (not recorded which). CDR3s include the opening cysteine and the closing phenylalanine or tryptophan. D genes are given only for firm matches. Clone size is given for some rows only: seen once, a few or many times, or a class if the clone is expanded.

v_gene	j_gene	abundance	d_gene	CDR3aa	CDR3nt
TRBV12-3/TRBV12-4	TRBJ1-6	many	TRBD1	CASSYGTVNNSPLHF	TGTGCCAGCAGTTACGGGACAGTAAATAATTCACCCCTCCACTTT
TRBV11-3	TRBJ1-1	many	.	CASSPLPTEAFF	TGTGCCAGCAGCCCCCTTCCCACTGAAGCTTTCTTT
TRBV20-1	TRBJ2-3	many	.	CSAQTGTHTDTQYF	TGCAGTGCTCAAACAGGGACTCACACAGATACGCAGTATTTT
TRBV14	TRBJ1-4	many	TRBD1	CASSQVDRVYEKLFF	TGTGCCAGCAGCCAAGTGGACAGGGTGTATGAAAAACTGTTTTTT
TRBV9	TRBJ2-4	many	TRBD1	CASSAGDRGPKNIQYF	TGTGCCAGCAGCGCCGGGGACAGGGGCCCCAAAAACATTCAGTACTTC
TRBV20-1	TRBJ2-4	.	.	CSATIQGRNIQYF	TGCAGTGCTACTATCCAGGGAAGAAACATTCAGTACTTC
TRBV28	TRBJ2-4	.	.	CASSLLGIAKNIQYF	TGTGCCAGCAGTTTACTGGGAATAGCCAAAAACATTCAGTACTTC
TRBV12-3/TRBV12-4	TRBJ2-7	.	TRBD2	CASSLEGGSGYDQYF	TGTGCCAGCAGTTTAGAGGGAGGGAGTGGGTACGATCAGTACTTC
TRBV12-3/TRBV12-4	TRBJ2-1	many	TRBD2	CASSPLRNGRRYNEQFF	TGTGCCAGCAGCCCCCTTCGGAACGGGAGGCGATACAATGAGCAGTTCTTC
TRBV7-2	TRBJ2-3	many	.	CASASGTDTQYF	TGTGCCAGCGCATCAGGGACAGATACGCAGTATTTT
TRBV5-1	TRBJ1-5	many	.	CASSPGGGFDNQPQHF	TGCGCCAGCAGCCCCGGCGGGGGGTTCGATAATCAGCCCCAGCATTTT
TRBV11-2	TRBJ2-3	.	TRBD2	CASSLAGGPTDTQYF	TGTGCCAGCAGCTTAGCGGGAGGGCCCACAGATACGCAGTATTTT
TRBV7-8	TRBJ1-5	many	.	CASSLGRVHQPQHF	TGTGCCAGCAGCTTAGGAAGGGTGCATCAGCCCCAGCATTTT
TRBV4-1	TRBJ2-7	many	TRBD1	CASSRTYMAQGAYEQYF	TGCGCCAGCAGCCGGACTTATATGGCCCAGGGGGCCTACGAGCAGTACTTC
TRBV12-3/TRBV12-4	TRBJ1-2	.	.	CASSLEQRGYTF	TGTGCCAGCAGTTTAGAACAACGCGGCTACACCTTC
TRBV5-1	TRBJ1-1	many	TRBD1	CASSPDRGPEAEAFF	TGCGCCAGCAGCCCGGACAGGGGGCCGGAGGCTGAAGCTTTCTTT
TRBV20-1	TRBJ2-5	.	.	CSARDFQETQYF	TGCAGTGCACGGGACTTTCAAGAGACCCAGTACTTC
TRBV12-3/TRBV12-4	TRBJ2-7	many	TRBD2	CASRTSGRGHEQYF	TGTGCCAGCAGGACTAGCGGGAGAGGCCACGAGCAGTACTTC
TRBV29-1	TRBJ1-1	many	TRBD1	CSVRTGLEAFF	TGCAGCGTGAGGACAGGGCTTGAAGCTTTCTTT
TRBV20-1	TRBJ2-7	few	TRBD2	CSAKDSGRTYEQYF	TGCAGTGCTAAAGATAGCGGGAGAACCTACGAGCAGTACTTC
TRBV29-1	TRBJ2-7	.	TRBD2	CSVELAVEQYF	TGCAGCGTGGAACTAGCGGTCGAGCAGTACTTC
TRBV29-1	TRBJ2-6	.	.	CSVGESGANVLTF	TGCAGCGTCGGGGAGTCTGGGGCCAACGTCCTGACTTTC